This T cell receptor (beta chain) was recovered during a study of neoadjuvant anti-PD-1 for oral cavity cancer. The CDR3 has 17 residues. Germline V lookup: CDR1 SGHTA, CDR2 FQGTGA. Germline trimming cut 6 bases from V and 7 bases from J; bases unmatched to any gene: 15. Study conclusions and caveats: Non-responders to neoadjuvant nivolumab had significantly more clonal PBMC T cells than responders.

Comments on this clone: Its matching antigen is unknown.

The protocol was immunoSEQ multiplex PCR, while the TCRdb copy is restricted to in-frame clones and leaves out a portion. Of tens of thousands of clones in the sample, about three quarters were seen once. As for time point: after neoadjuvant nivolumab, at surgical resection. Analysis of PBMCs was direct, with no culture step. This sequence was found in a person between 35 and 79 years old with oral cavity squamous cell carcinoma. The V gene is TRBV7-3, the J gene TRBJ2-2; TRBD2 agrees at 9 bases. The source material was PBMCs, sampled after nivolumab (anti-PD-1) treatment. The CDR3 nucleotides read TGTGCCAGCAGTTGGACTAGCGCCCCCCAAGATGGCGGGGAGCTGTTTTTT. Residues: CASSWTSAPQDGGELFF.